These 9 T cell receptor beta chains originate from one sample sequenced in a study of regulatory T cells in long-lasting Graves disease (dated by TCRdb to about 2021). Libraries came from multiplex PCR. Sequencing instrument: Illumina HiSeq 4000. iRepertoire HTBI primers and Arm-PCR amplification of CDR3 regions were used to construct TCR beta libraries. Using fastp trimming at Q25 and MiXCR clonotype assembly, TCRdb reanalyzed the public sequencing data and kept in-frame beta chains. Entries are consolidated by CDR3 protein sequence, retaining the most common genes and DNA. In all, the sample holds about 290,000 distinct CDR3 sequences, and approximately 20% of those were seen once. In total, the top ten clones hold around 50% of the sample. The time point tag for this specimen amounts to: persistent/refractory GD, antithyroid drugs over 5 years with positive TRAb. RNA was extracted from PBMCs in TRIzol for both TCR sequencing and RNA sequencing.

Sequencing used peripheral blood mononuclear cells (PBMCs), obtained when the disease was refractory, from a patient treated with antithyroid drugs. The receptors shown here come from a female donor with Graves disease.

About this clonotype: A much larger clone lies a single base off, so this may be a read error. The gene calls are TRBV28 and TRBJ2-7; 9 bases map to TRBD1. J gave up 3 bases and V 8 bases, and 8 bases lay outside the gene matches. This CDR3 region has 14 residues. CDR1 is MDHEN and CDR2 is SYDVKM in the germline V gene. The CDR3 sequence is CASQIQGAVYEQYF. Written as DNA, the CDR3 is TGTGCCAGCCAAATACAGGGGGCGGTCTACGAGCAGTACTTC.

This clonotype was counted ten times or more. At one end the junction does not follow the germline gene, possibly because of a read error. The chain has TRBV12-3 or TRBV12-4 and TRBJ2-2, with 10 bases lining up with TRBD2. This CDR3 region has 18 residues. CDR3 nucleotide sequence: TGTGCCAGCAGTCTAGCGGGAGAAAGGGTCGGAAGCACCGGGGAGCTGTTTTTT. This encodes CASSLAGERVGSTGELFF.

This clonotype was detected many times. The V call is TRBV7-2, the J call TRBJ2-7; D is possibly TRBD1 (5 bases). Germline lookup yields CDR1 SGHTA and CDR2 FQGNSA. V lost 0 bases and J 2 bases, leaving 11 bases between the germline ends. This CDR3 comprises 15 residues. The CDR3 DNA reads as TGTGCCAGCAGCTTAGCAGGGGTAGACCCCTACGAGCAGTACTTC. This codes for CASSLAGVDPYEQYF. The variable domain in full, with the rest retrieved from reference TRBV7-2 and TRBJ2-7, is GAGVSQSPSNKVTEKGKDVELRCDPISGHTALYWYRQSLGQGLEFLIYFQGNSAPDKSGLPSDRFSAERTGGSVSTLTIQRTQQEDSAVYLCASSLAGVDPYEQYFGPGTRLTVT.

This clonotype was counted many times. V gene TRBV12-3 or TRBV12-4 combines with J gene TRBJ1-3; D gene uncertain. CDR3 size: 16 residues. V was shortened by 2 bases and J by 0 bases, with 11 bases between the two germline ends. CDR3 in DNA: TGTGCCAGCAGTTTAAGAAGCGCCAGCTCTGGAAACACCATATATTTT. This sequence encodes CASSLRSASSGNTIYF.

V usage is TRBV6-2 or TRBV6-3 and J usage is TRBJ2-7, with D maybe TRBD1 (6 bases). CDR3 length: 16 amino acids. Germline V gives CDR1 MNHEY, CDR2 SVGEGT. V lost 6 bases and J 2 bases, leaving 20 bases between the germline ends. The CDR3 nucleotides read TGTGCCAGCAGCCCCTTAGGGGGAACGGGACCCTACGAGCAGTACTTC. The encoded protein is CASSPLGGTGPYEQYF.

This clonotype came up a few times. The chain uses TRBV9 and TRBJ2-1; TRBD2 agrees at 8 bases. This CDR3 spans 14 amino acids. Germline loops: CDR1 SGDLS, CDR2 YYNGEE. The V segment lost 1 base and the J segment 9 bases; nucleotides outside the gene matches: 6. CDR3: CASSVTAGVFEQFF. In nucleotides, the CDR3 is TGTGCCAGCAGCGTAACAGCGGGAGTTTTTGAGCAGTTCTTC.

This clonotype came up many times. CDR3 sequence: CASSPSAGLFSYEQYF. The CDR3 DNA sequence: TGTGCCAGCAGCCCGTCAGCGGGGCTTTTCTCCTACGAGCAGTACTTC. The J gene is TRBJ2-7, the V gene TRBV7-8, with 7 bases aligning to TRBD2. The germline gives CDR1 SGHVS, CDR2 FQNEAQ. The CDR3 loop spans 16 amino acids. V trimming: 5 bases; J trimming: 0 bases; junction bases outside the gene matches: 10.

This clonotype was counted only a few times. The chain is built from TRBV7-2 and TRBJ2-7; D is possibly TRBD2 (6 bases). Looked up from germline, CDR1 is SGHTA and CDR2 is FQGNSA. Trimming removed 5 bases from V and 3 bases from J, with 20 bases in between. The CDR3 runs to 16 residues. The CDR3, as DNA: TGTGCCAGCAGCCGAGGGCCGAGCGGGCCCAGCTACGAGCAGTACTTC. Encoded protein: CASSRGPSGPSYEQYF. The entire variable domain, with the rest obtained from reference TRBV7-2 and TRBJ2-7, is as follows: GAGVSQSPSNKVTEKGKDVELRCDPISGHTALYWYRQSLGQGLEFLIYFQGNSAPDKSGLPSDRFSAERTGGSVSTLTIQRTQQEDSAVYLCASSRGPSGPSYEQYFGPGTRLTVT.

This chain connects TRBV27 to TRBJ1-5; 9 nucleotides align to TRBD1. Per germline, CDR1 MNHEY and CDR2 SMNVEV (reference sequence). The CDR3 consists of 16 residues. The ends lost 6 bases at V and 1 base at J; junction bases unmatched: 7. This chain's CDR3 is CASRDAGTGSNQPQHF. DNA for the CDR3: TGTGCCAGCAGAGATGCCGGGACAGGGAGCAATCAGCCCCAGCATTTT.